This T cell receptor (beta chain) was observed in a study of cytomegalovirus exposure and HLA in healthy donors. This clone was picked up one time. The antigen remains undetermined. Primers for the PCR totalled 60 Vbeta and 13 Jbeta. Data came from immunoSEQ multiplex PCR; TCRdb stores just in-frame clones and leaves some out. The table records some 130,000 clones, approximately 85% of them present only once. Study observations and caveats: A later analysis linked a missense variant in DCLRE1C to the trimming of TCR beta V and J genes. Productive rates of about 90% or about 30% were seen for most TCR beta V segments in an earlier analysis.

Germline V lookup: CDR1 MNHEY, CDR2 SMNVEV (reference sequence). CDR3 length: 14 amino acids. Trimming left V 4 bases short and J 4 bases short, with 14 bases between. Sequencing used PBMCs. The chain combines TRBV27 with TRBJ2-7; perhaps TRBD1 as D (6 bases). The sequence was obtained from a boy younger than 18 in good health and CMV-seronegative. The CDR3 spells CASSSGTSNYEQYF. As DNA, the CDR3 is TGTGCCAGCAGTTCCGGGACAAGCAATTACGAGCAGTACTTC.